Presented here are 31 T cell receptor beta chains from one specimen sequenced in a study of T cells in localized non-small cell lung cancer. Clones were read by immunoSEQ multiplex PCR, and TCRdb kept only the in-frame ones, dropping some. The table records around 2,800 clones, 23% of them present only once. This material consisted of lung tumor tissue, taken before any cancer treatment. The receptors derive from a female donor older than 55 with stage I lung adenocarcinoma.

The rearrangement joins TRBV29-1 to TRBJ2-1, with 11 positions matching TRBD2. Germline CDR1 SQVTM, CDR2 ANQGSEA. With V trimmed by 8 bases and J by 6 bases, 12 bases remained unmatched. CDR3 length: 15 amino acids. DNA of the CDR3: TGCAGCACCCAGACTGGACTAGCGGGCCTCAATGAGCAGTTCTTC. It yields the protein CSTQTGLAGLNEQFF.

This chain connects TRBV29-1 to TRBJ2-3; weak D call: TRBD2 (5 bases). Trimming cost V 4 bases and J 3 bases, with 8 bases left between them. CDR1 and CDR2 (germline): SQVTM, ANQGSEA. CDR3 size: 12 residues. This CDR3 reads CSVGTGTDTQYF. CDR3 nucleotides: TGCAGCGTTGGGACTGGGACAGATACGCAGTATTTT.

The chain recombines TRBV30 with TRBJ1-3; tentatively, D is TRBD1 (6 bases). Per germline, CDR1 GTSNPN and CDR2 SVGIG (reference sequence). Trimming removed 0 bases from V and 1 base from J, with 10 bases in between. The CDR3 loop spans 15 amino acids. CDR3 region: CAWSVRGPSGNTIYF. For the CDR3, the DNA is TGTGCCTGGAGTGTCAGGGGTCCTTCTGGAAACACCATATATTTT.

By sample share, this clone is medium-sized. The chain links TRBV6-8 to TRBJ2-3, with 9 nucleotides matching TRBD2. Trimming removed 0 bases from V and 4 bases from J; junction bases left unmatched: 5. Germline V gene sequence: CDR1 MNHGY, CDR2 SAAAGT. CDR3 length: 16 amino acids. The CDR3 DNA reads TGTGCCAGCAGTTACTCTAGCGGGAGCGGCGCAGATACGCAGTATTTT. Protein sequence: CASSYSSGSGADTQYF.

Within the sample, this clone is medium-sized. Here the CDR3 reads CASSVTATGGGEKLFF. The CDR3, as DNA: TGTGCCAGCAGCGTGACTGCCACGGGTGGTGGCGAAAAACTGTTTTTT. The rearrangement joins TRBV11-3 to TRBJ1-4; D gene unclear. V was shortened by 5 bases and J by 8 bases, with 21 bases between the two germline ends. The germline CDR1 and CDR2 sequences are SGHNT and YENEEA. The length of the CDR3 is 16 residues.

This clone showed up just a few times. This chain joins TRBV9 and TRBJ2-3; tentative D call: TRBD2 (5 bases). Germline V CDR1 and CDR2: SGDLS, YYNGEE. V gave up 0 bases and J gave up 3 bases, with 14 bases separating them. The CDR3 extends over 16 amino acids. The CDR3 loop reads CASSVEGWECTDTQYF. The CDR3 region has the DNA TGTGCCAGCAGCGTAGAAGGGTGGGAGTGTACAGATACGCAGTATTTT.

This clone turned up a few times. The chain uses TRBV9 and TRBJ2-1; D may be TRBD1 (5 bases). Germline lookup yields CDR1 SGDLS and CDR2 YYNGEE. V was cut by 3 bases and J by 7 bases, with 14 bases left in between. There are 14 residues in the CDR3. The CDR3, as DNA: TGTGCCAGCAGCGCCAGGGTAGGGTTGAATGAGCAGTTCTTC. Amino acids: CASSARVGLNEQFF.

The chain couples TRBV28 to TRBJ1-2; 9 positions match TRBD1. CDR3 length: 13 residues. The germline V gene encodes CDR1 MDHEN and CDR2 SYDVKM. The V gene end was trimmed by 4 bases and the J gene end by 5 bases; junction bases not matched to a gene: 2. The DNA of the CDR3 is TGTGCCAGCAGTTCACAGGGGGCATATGGCTACACCTTC. The encoded protein is CASSSQGAYGYTF.

This rearrangement joins TRBV6-8 to TRBJ1-1, with 9 bases aligning to TRBD1. The CDR3 runs 13 residues. Per the germline V gene, CDR1 is MNHGY and CDR2 is SAAAGT. V dropped 4 bases and J dropped 7; count of bases not matched to a gene: 4. The CDR3 sequence is CASSFDRGGEAFF. CDR3 nucleotide sequence: TGTGCCAGCAGTTTTGACAGGGGGGGTGAAGCTTTCTTT.

The J gene is TRBJ1-1, the V gene TRBV6-8, with D possibly TRBD1 on 5 matching bases. This CDR3 spans 15 amino acids. CDR1 is MNHGY, CDR2 SAAAGT, per germline. V was pared by 6 bases and J by 5 bases, with 19 bases between. Written as DNA, the CDR3 is TGTGCCAGCAGGGCTTACGGGACGCTCGGGACTGAAGCTTTCTTT. This encodes CASRAYGTLGTEAFF.

This clone is medium-sized by share. The chain couples TRBV6-8 to TRBJ2-1; 7 nucleotides match TRBD2. Losses at the gene ends were 5 bases for V and 0 bases for J; bases not matched to a gene: 4. This CDR3 comprises 15 residues. Germline-derived CDR1 and CDR2 are MNHGY and SAAAGT. Written as DNA, the CDR3 is TGTGCCAGCAGTCCTCTAGCGGCCTCCTACAATGAGCAGTTCTTC. Protein: CASSPLAASYNEQFF.

The chain employs TRBV10-2 and TRBJ2-3; weak D call: TRBD2 (5 bases). Germline CDR1 and CDR2: WSHSY and SAAADI. CDR3 length: 14 amino acids. Trimming stripped 6 bases from V and 3 bases from J, with 13 bases between. The CDR3 loop is CASSSLGMTDTQYF. In nucleotides, the CDR3 is TGCGCCAGCAGCTCACTAGGGATGACAGATACGCAGTATTTT.

As regards this clone: At one end the junction does not follow the germline gene, possibly because of a read error. V usage is TRBV6-8 and J usage is TRBJ2-3, with 13 bases fitting TRBD2. Germline CDR1 and CDR2: MNHGY and SAAAGT. The CDR3 spans 16 residues. The CDR3 region is CAISAGLAGSTDTQYF. The CDR3, as DNA: TGTGCCATCAGTGCGGGACTAGCGGGGTCCACAGATACGCAGTATTTT.

This clone appeared a few times. This chain joins TRBV5-1 and TRBJ1-1; 8 positions match TRBD1. This CDR3 has 14 amino acids. J was trimmed by 6 bases and V by 2 bases; bases with no gene match: 6. From germline, CDR1 is SGHRS and CDR2 YFSETQ. Written as DNA, the CDR3 is TGCGCCAGCAGCTTTCTGGGACAGGAGGCTGAAGCTTTCTTT. It codes for CASSFLGQEAEAFF.

This clone turned up a few times. The chain joins TRBV6-8 to TRBJ1-1; TRBD1 matches at 9 bases. The CDR3 sequence is 13 residues long. The V and J ends lost 7 bases and 6 bases, in that order; junction bases with no gene match: 6. The germline CDR1 and CDR2 sequences are MNHGY and SAAAGT. Here the CDR3 reads CASTGQGTSEAFF. CDR3 nucleotides: TGTGCCAGCACCGGACAGGGGACGTCTGAAGCTTTCTTT.

This clone showed up just a few times. The chain combines TRBV28 with TRBJ2-5; 8 nucleotides agree with TRBD2. The trim removed 7 bases at V and 3 bases at J, leaving 7 bases unmatched. The CDR3 loop spans 14 amino acids. Germline V gene data show CDR1 as MDHEN and CDR2 as SYDVKM. The DNA for the CDR3 is TGTGCCAGCAACCGGGAGGGGAGGAAAGAGACCCAGTACTTC. It translates to CASNREGRKETQYF. Full variable domain (remainder filled in from reference TRBV28 and TRBJ2-5): DVKVTQSSRYLVKRTGEKVFLECVQDMDHENMFWYRQDPGLGLRLIYFSYDVKMKEKGDIPEGYSVSREKKERFSLILESASTNQTSMYLCASNREGRKETQYFGPGTRLLVL.

The V call is TRBV10-1, the J call TRBJ2-3; D gene ambiguous. Trimming took off 3 bases at V and 9 bases at J, with 7 bases between the two ends. Germline V gene sequence: CDR1 WNHNN, CDR2 SYGVQD (reference sequence). The CDR3 runs 11 residues. The CDR3 is CASSEGSTQYF. CDR3 DNA: TGCGCCAGCAGTGAAGGAAGCACGCAGTATTTT.

Only a few counts were recorded for this clone. The rearrangement uses TRBV30 and TRBJ2-1; D gene uncertain. Trimming cost V 2 bases and J 7 bases, with 12 bases left between them. This CDR3 comprises 13 residues. The germline V gene encodes CDR1 GTSNPN and CDR2 SVGIG (reference sequence). CDR3 amino acids: CAWSPGNRNEQFF. For the CDR3, the DNA is TGTGCCTGGAGTCCGGGTAATCGGAATGAGCAGTTCTTC.

The J gene is TRBJ2-3, the V gene TRBV11-3; D might be TRBD2 (6 bases). The V end lost 3 bases, the J end lost 2 bases, and 15 bases lay between the germline ends. There are 16 residues in the CDR3. From germline, CDR1 is SGHNT and CDR2 YENEEA. This CDR3 is CASSFPGGGPTDTQYF. CDR3 nucleotide sequence: TGTGCCAGCAGCTTCCCCGGGGGAGGCCCCACAGATACGCAGTATTTT.

The V call is TRBV28, the J call TRBJ1-5, with 7 bases that match TRBD1. Germline trimming cut 5 bases from V and 15 bases from J; bases unmatched to any gene: 13. Germline CDR1 reads MDHEN; CDR2 reads SYDVKM. The CDR3 totals 13 residues. The CDR3 loop is CASSPSQGLRVHF. DNA of the CDR3: TGTGCCAGCAGTCCTTCACAGGGGCTTAGGGTGCATTTT.

This clone was detected only a few times. The chain has TRBV30 and TRBJ1-5; D is unclear. Trimming left V 1 base short and J 2 bases short, with 12 bases between. Germline V gene sequence: CDR1 GTSNPN, CDR2 SVGIG (reference sequence). The CDR3 is 15 amino acids. The CDR3 is CAWSGGLLGNQPQHF. CDR3 nucleotide sequence: TGTGCCTGGAGTGGTGGGCTCCTTGGCAATCAGCCCCAGCATTTT.

The sample holds a few counts of this clone. J is TRBJ1-5 and V is TRBV11-3, with TRBD1 matching over 8 bases. The CDR3 is 18 residues long. Trimming cost V 4 bases and J 0 bases; bases outside gene matches: 11. Germline V gene data show CDR1 as SGHNT and CDR2 as YENEEA. The CDR3 sequence is CASSSSRTGQDSNQPQHF. The CDR3 DNA follows: TGTGCCAGCAGCTCCTCCAGGACAGGGCAAGATAGCAATCAGCCCCAGCATTTT.

This sequence joins TRBV9 and TRBJ2-1; TRBD2 aligns across 7 bases. CDR3 length: 12 residues. From germline, CDR1 is SGDLS and CDR2 YYNGEE. V trimming: 7 bases; J trimming: 7 bases; junction bases outside the gene matches: 5. The CDR3 region has the DNA TGTGCCAGCGGGAGGGCCGATAATGAGCAGTTCTTC. It translates to CASGRADNEQFF.

This clone occurred a few times. The chain links TRBV5-1 to TRBJ1-6; 8 nucleotides line up with TRBD1. The V gene end was trimmed by 3 bases and the J gene end by 6 bases; junction bases not matched to a gene: 2. The CDR3 sequence is 14 residues long. Germline CDR1 SGHRS, CDR2 YFSETQ. The CDR3 nucleotides are TGCGCCAGCAGCTCGACAGGGGCTAATTCACCCCTCCACTTT. Translation: CASSSTGANSPLHF.

The chain has TRBV19 and TRBJ2-3, with D possibly being TRBD1 (5 bases). The CDR3 is made up of 14 amino acids. Trimming left V 6 bases short and J 2 bases short, with 12 bases between. Germline V gene lookup returns CDR1 LNHDA and CDR2 SQIVND (reference sequence). CDR3 nucleotide sequence: TGTGCCAGTAGCGCGGACACTTCCACAGATACGCAGTATTTT. Its protein product is CASSADTSTDTQYF. The full variable domain, its missing parts supplied by reference TRBV19 and TRBJ2-3, is DGGITQSPKYLFRKEGQNVTLSCEQNLNHDAMYWYRQDPGQGLRLIYYSQIVNDFQKGDIAEGYSVSREKKESFPLTVTSAQKNPTAFYLCASSADTSTDTQYFGPGTRLTVL.

V gene TRBV10-3 combines with J gene TRBJ2-7; D gene ambiguous. CDR1 is ENHRY and CDR2 is SYGVKD in the germline V gene. V lost 1 base and J 3 bases, leaving 10 bases between the germline ends. This CDR3 comprises 14 residues. The CDR3: CAISEFRLFYEQYF. CDR3 nucleotide sequence: TGTGCCATCAGTGAGTTCAGACTCTTCTACGAGCAGTACTTC.

The chain uses TRBV30 and TRBJ2-5; D remains unclear. In germline, CDR1 is GTSNPN, CDR2 SVGIG (reference sequence). The germline V and J ends were trimmed by 5 bases and 1 base, with 8 bases remaining between them. CDR3 length: 12 amino acids. This CDR3 reads CAWGTSQETQYF. The DNA of the CDR3 is TGTGCCTGGGGCACATCCCAAGAGACCCAGTACTTC.

This clone was seen a handful of times. The chain's CDR3 is CASSRRDSGNTIYF. The CDR3 DNA reads TGTGCCAGCAGTCGCCGGGACAGTGGAAACACCATATATTTT. The V and J genes are TRBV28 and TRBJ1-3, with TRBD1 identical over 7 bases. V trimming: 5 bases; J trimming: 3 bases; junction bases outside the gene matches: 4. This CDR3 region has 14 residues. Per germline, CDR1 MDHEN and CDR2 SYDVKM.

The V call is TRBV15, the J call TRBJ2-7; possibly TRBD2 for D (7 bases). The CDR3 runs 16 residues. Germline CDR1 LNHNV, CDR2 YYDKDF (reference sequence). V was shortened by 0 bases and J by 0 bases, with 12 bases between the two germline ends. Here the CDR3 reads CATSRDRGALSYEQYF. The DNA of the CDR3 is TGTGCCACCAGCAGAGATCGGGGGGCCCTCTCCTACGAGCAGTACTTC.

This clone was picked up many times. This chain uses TRBV7-2 with TRBJ2-5; 9 nucleotides line up with TRBD2. Germline V gene sequence: CDR1 SGHTA, CDR2 FQGNSA. This CDR3 is built from 13 residues. J was trimmed by 7 bases and V by 4 bases; bases with no gene match: 4. The DNA of the CDR3 is TGTGCCAGCAGCTCTAGCGGGGAGGGGACCCAGTACTTC. Encoded protein: CASSSSGEGTQYF.

This clone rates as medium-sized (0.01 to 0.1%). The chain has TRBV11-3 and TRBJ1-5, with a weak D call TRBD1 (5 bases). This CDR3 is 15 amino acids long. V lost 5 bases and J 3 bases, leaving 14 bases between the germline ends. Germline CDR1 SGHNT, CDR2 YENEEA. CDR3 nucleotide sequence: TGTGCCAGCAGCCTGGGGACTACTTCCAATCAGCCCCAGCATTTT. This sequence encodes CASSLGTTSNQPQHF.